The sequence of this TCR beta chain was determined in a study of beta chain features in type 1 diabetes. In the study overall: There were some 110 million sorted cells examined across all samples. The study, taken as a whole, reports: Any PCR bias toward short templates would affect both groups alike. The VDJ junctions of type 1 diabetes patients carried fewer insertions and more deletions.

Reverse transcription of all isolated RNA meant that expressed TCRB transcripts were sequenced. This table comes from immunoSEQ multiplex PCR, and its TCRdb copy is limited to in-frame clones, with some not included. The sample lists 200,000 to 250,000 clones; roughly 14% were seen once. CDR1 and CDR2 from the germline V gene are SGHRS and YFSETQ. V lost 3 bases, J lost 2 bases, and 10 bases lay in between. The CDR3 runs to 14 residues. This clone has only a few counts. Its antigen is as yet unknown. Material for sequencing was naive CD4+ T cells from blood. The rearrangement uses TRBV5-1 and TRBJ2-3, with D perhaps matching TRBD1 (6 bases). The receptor comes from a woman between 35 and 50 years old in good health. This CDR3 reads CASSSGALTDTQYF. CDR3 nucleotides: TGCGCCAGCAGCTCAGGGGCCCTCACAGATACGCAGTATTTT.